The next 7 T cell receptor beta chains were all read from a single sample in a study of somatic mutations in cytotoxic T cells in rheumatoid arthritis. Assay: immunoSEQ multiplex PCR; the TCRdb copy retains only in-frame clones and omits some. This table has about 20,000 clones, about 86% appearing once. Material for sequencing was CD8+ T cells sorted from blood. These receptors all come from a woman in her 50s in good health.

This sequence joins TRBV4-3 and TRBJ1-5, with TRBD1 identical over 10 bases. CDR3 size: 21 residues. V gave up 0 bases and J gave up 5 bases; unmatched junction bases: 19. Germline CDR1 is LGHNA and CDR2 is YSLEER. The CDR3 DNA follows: TGCGCCAGCAGCCAAGATTGCGGGGACAGGGGATCCCGGTTCGAATATCAGCCCCAGCATTTT. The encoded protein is CASSQDCGDRGSRFEYQPQHF.

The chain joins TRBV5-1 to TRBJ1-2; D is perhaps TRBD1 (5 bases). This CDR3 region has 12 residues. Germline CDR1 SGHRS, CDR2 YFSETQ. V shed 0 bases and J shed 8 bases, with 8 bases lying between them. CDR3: CASSLDGDGYTF. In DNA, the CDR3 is TGCGCCAGCAGCTTGGATGGGGACGGCTACACCTTC.

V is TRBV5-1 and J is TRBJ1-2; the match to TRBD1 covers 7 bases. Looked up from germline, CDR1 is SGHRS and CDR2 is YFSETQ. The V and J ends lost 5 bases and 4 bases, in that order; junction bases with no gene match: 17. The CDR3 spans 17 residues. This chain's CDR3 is CASSYRDSLRGLYGYTF. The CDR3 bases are TGCGCCAGCAGTTACCGGGACAGCCTTCGTGGTCTCTATGGCTACACCTTC.

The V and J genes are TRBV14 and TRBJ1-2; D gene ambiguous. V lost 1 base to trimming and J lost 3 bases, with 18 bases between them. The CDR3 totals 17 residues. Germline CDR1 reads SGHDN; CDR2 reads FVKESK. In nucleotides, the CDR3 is TGTGCCAGCAGCCAAGGGGTTTCGGACGGATCCTACTATGGCTACACCTTC. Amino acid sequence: CASSQGVSDGSYYGYTF.

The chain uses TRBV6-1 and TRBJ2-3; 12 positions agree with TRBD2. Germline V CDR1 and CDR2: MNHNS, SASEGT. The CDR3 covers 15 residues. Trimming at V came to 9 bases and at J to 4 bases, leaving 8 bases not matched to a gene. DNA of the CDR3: TGTGCCAGTATCATGACTAGCGGGGGTGCAGATACGCAGTATTTT. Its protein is CASIMTSGGADTQYF.

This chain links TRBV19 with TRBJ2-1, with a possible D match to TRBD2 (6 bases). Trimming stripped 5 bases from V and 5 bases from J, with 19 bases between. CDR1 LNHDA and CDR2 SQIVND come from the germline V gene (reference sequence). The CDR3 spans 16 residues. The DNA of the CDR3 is TGTGCCAGTAGTGCCGCGGGAAGACCCCTCGACAATGAGCAGTTCTTC. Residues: CASSAAGRPLDNEQFF.

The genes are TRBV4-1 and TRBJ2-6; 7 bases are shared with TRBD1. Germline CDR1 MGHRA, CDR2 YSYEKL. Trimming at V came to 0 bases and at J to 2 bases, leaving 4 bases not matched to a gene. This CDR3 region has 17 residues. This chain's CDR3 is CASSQDHDRAGANVLTF. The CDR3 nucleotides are TGCGCCAGCAGCCAAGACCACGACAGGGCTGGGGCCAACGTCCTGACTTTC.